A selection of T cell receptor beta chains follows, all from one sample in a study of T cell clones after liver transplantation. Assay: immunoSEQ multiplex PCR; the TCRdb copy retains only in-frame clones and omits some. Here the sample spans some 120,000 clones, 90% being singletons. This specimen was CD4+ T cells from blood, taken 12 months after liver transplant. Every receptor here comes from a human patient who received a liver transplant. The graft donor may be the source of some T cells. Each CDR3 is given with its conserved first and last residue. Size tells how often a clone was seen (once, few, many) or the class of an expanded clone, and some rows leave it out.

CDR3 length: 14
V gene: TRBV5-1
J gene: TRBJ2-7
clone size: .
CDR3 protein: CASPRDAPPYEQYF

CDR3 length: 15
V gene: TRBV2
J gene: TRBJ2-2
clone size: .
CDR3 protein: CASRLDRANTGELFF

CDR3 length: 15
V gene: TRBV11-2
J gene: TRBJ2-7
clone size: .
CDR3 protein: CASSLVRGVGSEQYF

CDR3 length: 16
V gene: TRBV14
J gene: TRBJ2-2
clone size: .
CDR3 protein: CASSPRLAGVSGELFF

CDR3 length: 14
V gene: TRBV28
J gene: TRBJ2-1
clone size: .
CDR3 protein: CASSSQGLLNEQFF

CDR3 length: 17
V gene: TRBV11-3
J gene: TRBJ2-2
clone size: .
CDR3 protein: CASSLAPGGPSTGELFF

CDR3 length: 17
V gene: TRBV5-5
J gene: TRBJ1-4
clone size: .
CDR3 protein: CASTNPASGTGVEKLFF

CDR3 length: 14
V gene: TRBV11-3
J gene: TRBJ1-4
clone size: .
CDR3 protein: CASTQNTRGEKLFF

CDR3 length: 16
V gene: TRBV9
J gene: TRBJ2-1
clone size: .
CDR3 protein: CASSPAGTSGISEQFF

CDR3 length: 12
V gene: TRBV29-1
J gene: TRBJ2-5
clone size: .
CDR3 protein: CSVVPGQETQYF

CDR3 length: 15
V gene: TRBV28
J gene: TRBJ2-1
clone size: .
CDR3 protein: CASSPSGSSYNEQFF

CDR3 length: 16
V gene: TRBV28
J gene: TRBJ2-3
clone size: .
CDR3 protein: CASRRGGAPSTDTQYF

CDR3 length: 17
V gene: TRBV11-3
J gene: TRBJ1-2
clone size: .
CDR3 protein: CASSLAGAGTGGRGYTF

CDR3 length: 13
V gene: TRBV19
J gene: TRBJ2-1
clone size: .
CDR3 protein: CASSIQYYNEQFF

CDR3 length: 15
V gene: TRBV10-2
J gene: TRBJ1-5
clone size: .
CDR3 protein: CASSEPGGSTQPQHF

CDR3 length: 15
V gene: TRBV28
J gene: TRBJ1-1
clone size: once
CDR3 protein: CASSETAGTPGEAFF

CDR3 length: 13
V gene: TRBV5-4
J gene: TRBJ2-5
clone size: once
CDR3 protein: CASLQGPQETQYF

CDR3 length: 14
V gene: TRBV7-9
J gene: TRBJ2-4
clone size: .
CDR3 protein: CASSLASSQGIQYF

CDR3 length: 13
V gene: TRBV6-1
J gene: TRBJ1-1
clone size: .
CDR3 protein: CASSEFGAAEAFF

CDR3 length: 15
V gene: TRBV29-1
J gene: TRBJ2-2
clone size: .
CDR3 protein: CSVEIAGRNTGELFF

CDR3 length: 12
V gene: TRBV29-1
J gene: TRBJ1-1
clone size: .
CDR3 protein: CSAKFLGTEAFF

CDR3 length: 15
V gene: TRBV6-6
J gene: TRBJ1-5
clone size: .
CDR3 protein: CASAPDIYSNQPQHF

CDR3 length: 18
V gene: TRBV5-4
J gene: TRBJ2-1
clone size: once
CDR3 protein: CASSWGLAGSGGYNEQFF